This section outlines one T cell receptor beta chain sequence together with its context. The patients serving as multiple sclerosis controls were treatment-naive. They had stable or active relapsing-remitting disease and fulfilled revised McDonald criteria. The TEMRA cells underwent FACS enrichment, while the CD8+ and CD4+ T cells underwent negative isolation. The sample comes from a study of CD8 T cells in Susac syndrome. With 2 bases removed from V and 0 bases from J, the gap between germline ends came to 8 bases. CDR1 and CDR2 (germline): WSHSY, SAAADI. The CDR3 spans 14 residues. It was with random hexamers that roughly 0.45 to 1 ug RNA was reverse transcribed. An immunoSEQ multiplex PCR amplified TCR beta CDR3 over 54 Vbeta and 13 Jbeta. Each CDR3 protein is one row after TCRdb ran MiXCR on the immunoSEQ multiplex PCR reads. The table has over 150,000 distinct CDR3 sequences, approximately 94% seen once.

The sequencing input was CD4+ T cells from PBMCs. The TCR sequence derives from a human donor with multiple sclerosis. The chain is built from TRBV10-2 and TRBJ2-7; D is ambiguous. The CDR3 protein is CASSERKTSYEQYF. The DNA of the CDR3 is TGCGCCAGCAGTGAGCGGAAAACCTCCTACGAGCAGTACTTC.